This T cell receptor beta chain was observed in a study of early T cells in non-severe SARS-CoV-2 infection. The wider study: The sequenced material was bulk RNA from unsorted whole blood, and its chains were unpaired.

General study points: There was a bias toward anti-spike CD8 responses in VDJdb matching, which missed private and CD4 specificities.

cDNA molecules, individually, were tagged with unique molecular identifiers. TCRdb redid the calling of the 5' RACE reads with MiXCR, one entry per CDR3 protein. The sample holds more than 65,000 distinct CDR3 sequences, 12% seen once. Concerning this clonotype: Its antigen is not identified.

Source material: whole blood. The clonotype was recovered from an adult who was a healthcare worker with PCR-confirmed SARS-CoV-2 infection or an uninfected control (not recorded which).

The CDR3 reads CASSQTGAKETQYF. The DNA for the CDR3 is TGTGCCAGCAGCCAGACAGGGGCCAAAGAGACCCAGTACTTC. The rearrangement links TRBV5-4 to TRBJ2-5; 8 positions agree with TRBD1. The CDR3 consists of 14 residues. Losses at the gene ends were 4 bases for V and 3 bases for J; bases not matched to a gene: 5. Germline CDR1 reads SGHNT; CDR2 reads YYREEE (reference sequence).